The TCR beta chain described here comes from a study of blood T cells in healthy people across ages. Across the whole study: Per every two T cells, about one barcoded beta molecule was captured by template switching.

It was with a sample-barcoded 5' primer and a J-beta primer mix that a second PCR of roughly 6 to 12 cycles was run. Each cDNA molecule was tagged by a template-switch adaptor with 12 random nucleotides. MiXCR, applied by TCRdb to the 5' RACE reads, yields one record per CDR3 protein. The table lists hundreds of thousands of distinct CDR3 sequences, approximately 30% of them singletons. Each sample gave at least 6.5 million isolated PBMCs. This clonotype was counted ten times or more. Between the trimmed V and J ends, which lost 2 bases and 1 base, there was a span of 12 bases. Germline V gene sequence: CDR1 MNHNS, CDR2 SASEGT. The CDR3 runs 15 residues.

Sequenced material: blood. J is TRBJ2-7 and V is TRBV6-1; the D is unclear. The sequence was collected from a woman of 80 years or more in good health. Written as DNA, the CDR3 is TGTGCCAGCAGTGAATTTGACCAACAATCCTACGAGCAGTACTTC. This gives the protein CASSEFDQQSYEQYF.